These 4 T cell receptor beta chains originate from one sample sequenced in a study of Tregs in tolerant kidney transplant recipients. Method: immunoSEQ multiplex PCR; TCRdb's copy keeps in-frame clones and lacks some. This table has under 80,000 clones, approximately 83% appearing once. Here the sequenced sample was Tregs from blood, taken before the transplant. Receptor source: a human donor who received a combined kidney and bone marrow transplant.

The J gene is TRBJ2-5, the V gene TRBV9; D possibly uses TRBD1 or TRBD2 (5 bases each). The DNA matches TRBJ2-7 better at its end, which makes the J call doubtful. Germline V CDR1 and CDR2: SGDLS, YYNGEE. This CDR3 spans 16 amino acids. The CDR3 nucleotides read TGTGCCAGCAGCAGAGGGGAAGGCGCGGATTCCTACGAGCAGTACTTC. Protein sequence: CASSRGEGADSYEQYF.

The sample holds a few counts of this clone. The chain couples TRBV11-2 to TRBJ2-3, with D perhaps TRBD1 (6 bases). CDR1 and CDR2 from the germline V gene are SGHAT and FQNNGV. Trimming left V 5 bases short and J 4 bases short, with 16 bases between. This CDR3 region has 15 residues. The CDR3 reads CASSPGVLGSDTQYF. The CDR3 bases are TGTGCCAGCAGCCCAGGGGTCCTGGGGTCAGATACGCAGTATTTT.

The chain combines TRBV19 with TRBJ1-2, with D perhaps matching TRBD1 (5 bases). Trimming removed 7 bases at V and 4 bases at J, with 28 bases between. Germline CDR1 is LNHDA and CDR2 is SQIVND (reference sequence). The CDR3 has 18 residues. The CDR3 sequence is CASTPPPGRRGSIYGYTF. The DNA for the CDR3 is TGTGCCAGTACCCCACCCCCCGGACGAAGGGGCTCCATCTATGGCTACACCTTC.

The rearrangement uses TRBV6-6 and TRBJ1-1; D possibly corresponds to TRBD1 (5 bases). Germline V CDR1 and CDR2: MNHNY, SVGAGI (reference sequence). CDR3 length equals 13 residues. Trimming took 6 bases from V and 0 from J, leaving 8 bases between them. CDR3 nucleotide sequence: TGTGCCAGCAGCCTGGGGGTGAACACTGAAGCTTTCTTT. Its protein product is CASSLGVNTEAFF.